This is a list of T cell receptor beta chains from one sample in a study of T cell responses to AZD1222 COVID-19 vaccine. Some clones are missing from TCRdb's copy, which holds only in-frame ones; the method was immunoSEQ multiplex PCR. The table includes 90,000 to 100,000 clones, less than 90% detected once. The specimen comprised peripheral blood, sampled on day 0 of AZD1222 vaccination. Receptor source: an adult in good health. The CDR3 runs from the conserved cysteine through the conserved F or W. Fields, in order: J gene, V gene, D gene, clone size, CDR3 DNA, CDR3 protein. A D gene is named only where the DNA matches it firmly. Rows may omit the clone size; those that give it use once, few, many or a size class.

>TRBJ1-5|TRBV19|NA|NA
TGTGCCAGTAGTATAGGGTACAGAAATCAGCCCCAGCATTTT
CASSIGYRNQPQHF
>TRBJ1-1|TRBV11-3|TRBD1|NA
TGTGCCAGCAGCCAAGGGACAGGGAACACTGAAGCTTTCTTT
CASSQGTGNTEAFF
>TRBJ1-1|TRBV7-2|NA|NA
TGTGCCAGCAGCTCGCAGGGGATGAACACTGAAGCTTTCTTT
CASSSQGMNTEAFF
>TRBJ1-1|TRBV6-5|NA|NA
TGTGCCAGCGGGGTGGGCACGAACACTGAAGCTTTCTTT
CASGVGTNTEAFF
>TRBJ2-1|TRBV10-3|NA|NA
TGTGCCACCAAGACCATCGGCGATGAGCAGTTCTTC
CATKTIGDEQFF
>TRBJ1-6|TRBV7-9|NA|NA
TGTGCCAGCCGTGGAGAAGATTCACCCCTCCACTTT
CASRGEDSPLHF
>TRBJ1-1|TRBV4-2|NA|once
TGTGCCAGCAGCCAATTCTGGGCCGGGTCTAACACTGAAGCTTTCTTT
CASSQFWAGSNTEAFF
>TRBJ1-5|TRBV10-2|NA|NA
TGCGCCAGCAGCGTACAGGGAACTAGCAATCAGCCCCAGCATTTT
CASSVQGTSNQPQHF
>TRBJ2-3|TRBV9|TRBD2|NA
TGTGCCAGCGGATTGACTAGCGGGGGGGAGATAGATACGCAGTATTTT
CASGLTSGGEIDTQYF
>TRBJ1-1|TRBV5-1|NA|NA
TGCGCCAGCAGCTTGGCCCCCCTCCACGGACTGAACACTGAAGCTTTCTTT
CASSLAPLHGLNTEAFF
>TRBJ1-1|TRBV6-5|NA|once
TGTGCCGTCGAGAGTTCCATGAACACTGAAGCTTTCTTT
CAVESSMNTEAFF
>TRBJ2-5|TRBV7-2|NA|NA
TGTGCCAGCAGCTTCTCCCCGGCTAGACCCCATGAGACCCAGTACTTC
CASSFSPARPHETQYF
>TRBJ2-7|TRBV20-1|NA|NA
TGCAGTGCTCCTCACTCCTACGAGCAGTACTTC
CSAPHSYEQYF
>TRBJ2-7|TRBV25-1|NA|NA
TGTGCCAGCAGTGTCCACGGACAGAACCAGTACTTC
CASSVHGQNQYF
>TRBJ1-1|TRBV6-2/TRBV6-3|NA|NA
TGTGCCAGCAGTGCCATCCCGGGACCTCGGAGGGCCACTGAAGCTTTCTTT
CASSAIPGPRRATEAFF
>TRBJ1-2|TRBV4-3|NA|NA
TGCGCCAGCAGCCAAGATGGGCACACCGGGGGCTACACCTTC
CASSQDGHTGGYTF
>TRBJ1-6|TRBV7-8|NA|NA
TGTGCCAGCAGCTTAGACCGGTATAATTCACCCCTCCACTTT
CASSLDRYNSPLHF
>TRBJ1-4|TRBV27|NA|NA
TGTGCCAGCAGTTTCATAGGGGCAACTAATGAAAAACTGTTTTTT
CASSFIGATNEKLFF
>TRBJ1-2|TRBV30|NA|NA
TGTGCCTGGAGTTTAGGGAGTAGCGCCTATGGCTACACCTTC
CAWSLGSSAYGYTF
>TRBJ1-1|TRBV11-3|NA|NA
TGTGCCAGCAGCTTATATCGGGGGTTAACTGAAGCTTTCTTT
CASSLYRGLTEAFF
>TRBJ2-7|TRBV12-3/TRBV12-4|NA|NA
TGTGCCACCCGGAGGTCTAGCGTCTACGAGCAGTACTTC
CATRRSSVYEQYF
>TRBJ1-6|TRBV19|NA|NA
TGTGCCAGTAGACTTGATAATTCACCCCTCCACTTT
CASRLDNSPLHF
>TRBJ1-2|TRBV20-1|NA|NA
TGCAGTGCCATCTTCGGGCAGCTCTACACCTTC
CSAIFGQLYTF
>TRBJ1-2|TRBV6-2/TRBV6-3|NA|NA
TGTGCCAGCAGTCCCACAGAGAACTATGGCTACACCTTC
CASSPTENYGYTF
>TRBJ1-5|TRBV19|NA|once
TGTGCCAGTAGTATGCGGCAGGGAGGTTTAGGCGGCAATCAGCCCCAGCATTTT
CASSMRQGGLGGNQPQHF
>TRBJ1-3|TRBV13|NA|NA
TGTGCCAGCAGCTTCCCTCTAGGGGGAGCGGGAAACACCATATATTTT
CASSFPLGGAGNTIYF
>TRBJ1-2|TRBV6-5|NA|NA
TGTGCCAGCAGAGAGGACACATTTAACTATGGCTACACCTTC
CASREDTFNYGYTF
>TRBJ1-6|TRBV4-1|NA|once
TGCGCCAGCAGCCAACCGGGGGCGAATTCACCCCTCCACTTT
CASSQPGANSPLHF
>TRBJ1-2|TRBV29-1|NA|NA
TGCAGCGTTGATCACGAACACTATGGCTACACCTTC
CSVDHEHYGYTF